One and the same sample provided the 9 T cell receptor beta chains below, sequenced in a study of response to subunit inactivated influenza vaccine. TCRdb fed the RT-PCR reads into MiXCR, producing one record per CDR3 protein. The sample has about 500,000 distinct CDR3 sequences, over 10% seen once. The specimen comprised PBMCs from blood, sampled about 40 days after vaccination. These receptors all stem from a man between 45 and 60 years old who received an inactivated influenza vaccine.

The J gene is TRBJ2-6, the V gene TRBV4-3; the match to TRBD2 covers 7 bases. This CDR3 comprises 18 residues. The V segment lost 1 base and the J segment 2 bases; nucleotides outside the gene matches: 8. From germline, CDR1 is LGHNA and CDR2 YSLEER. The DNA for the CDR3 is TGCGCCAGCAGCCAAGTGCCAGCGGGGAGCGCTGGGGCCAACGTCCTGACTTTC. Protein sequence: CASSQVPAGSAGANVLTF.

Only a few counts were recorded for this clonotype. The V gene is TRBV20-1, the J gene TRBJ1-5, with D possibly TRBD1 on 6 matching bases. CDR1 and CDR2 from the germline V gene are DFQATT and SNEGSKA (reference sequence). The V and J ends lost 4 bases and 10 bases respectively, with 17 bases between them. The CDR3 loop spans 13 amino acids. This CDR3 reads CSANRDTIGPQHF. The CDR3 DNA follows: TGCAGTGCTAACCGGGACACAATCGGCCCCCAGCATTTT.

This clonotype was counted ten times or more. This chain uses TRBV20-1 with TRBJ2-3; D not resolved. Germline CDR1 reads DFQATT; CDR2 reads SNEGSKA (reference sequence). Trimming shortened V by 6 bases and J by 3 bases, and 19 bases separated the two germline ends. CDR3 length: 15 amino acids. Written as DNA, the CDR3 is TGCAGTGCCATGGAAAGGGTGGCTGATACAGATACGCAGTATTTT. Its protein product is CSAMERVADTDTQYF.

The chain couples TRBV12-3 or TRBV12-4 to TRBJ1-2; 7 bases map to TRBD1. This CDR3 region has 17 residues. The ends lost 8 bases at V and 4 bases at J; junction bases unmatched: 19. The CDR3 sequence: CASVGLGRGIYRYGYTF. CDR3 nucleotide sequence: TGTGCCAGCGTCGGGCTGGGCAGGGGGATTTACCGCTATGGCTACACCTTC.

The chain has TRBV6-1 and TRBJ2-7, with 8 nucleotides matching TRBD2. CDR3 length: 17 amino acids. Losses at the gene ends were 5 bases for V and 7 bases for J; bases not matched to a gene: 19. CDR1 and CDR2 from the germline V gene are MNHNS and SASEGT. The DNA for the CDR3 is TGTGCCAGCAGTACCTCAAGGACTAGCAGTCACTCTTGGGAGCAGTACTTC. As protein: CASSTSRTSSHSWEQYF.

This clonotype appeared many times. V usage is TRBV7-9 and J usage is TRBJ2-7; tentatively, D is TRBD2 (6 bases). Per germline, CDR1 SEHNR and CDR2 FQNEAQ (reference sequence). Deletions cut 4 bases from V and 5 bases from J, with 9 bases between. There are 12 residues in the CDR3. The CDR3 is CASSSPGDEQYF. The CDR3 DNA sequence: TGTGCCAGCAGCTCGCCGGGGGACGAGCAGTACTTC. Full variable domain (outside the CDR3, taken from reference TRBV7-9 and TRBJ2-7): DTGVSQNPRHKITKRGQNVTFRCDPISEHNRLYWYRQTLGQGPEFLTYFQNEAQLEKSRLLSDRFSAERPKGSFSTLEIQRTEQGDSAMYLCASSSPGDEQYFGPGTRLTVT.

This clonotype occurred a few times. The chain uses TRBV20-1 and TRBJ2-7; perhaps TRBD1 as D (5 bases). The CDR3 contains 14 residues. V gave up 1 base and J gave up 0 bases, with 10 bases separating them. The germline V gene encodes CDR1 DFQATT and CDR2 SNEGSKA (reference sequence). The CDR3 DNA sequence: TGCAGTGCTAGAGGACACGGACACTCCTACGAGCAGTACTTC. Translating gives CSARGHGHSYEQYF.

This clonotype showed up just a few times. This sequence joins TRBV20-1 and TRBJ2-7, with TRBD1 matching 8 bases. There are 13 residues in the CDR3. Trimming at V came to 3 bases and at J to 2 bases, leaving 3 bases not matched to a gene. The germline gives CDR1 DFQATT, CDR2 SNEGSKA (reference sequence). CDR3 loop: CSARGQAAYEQYF. CDR3 sequence (DNA): TGCAGTGCTAGGGGACAGGCCGCCTACGAGCAGTACTTC.

J is TRBJ2-3 and V is TRBV24-1; D is possibly TRBD2 (5 bases). Germline loops: CDR1 KGHDR, CDR2 SFDVKD. Trimming left V 7 bases short and J 4 bases short, with 17 bases between. This CDR3 has 15 amino acids. Here the CDR3 DNA reads TGTGCCACCAGCTTAGGGCAGGTGGGAGCAGATACGCAGTATTTT. Protein product: CATSLGQVGADTQYF.